This TCR beta chain was profiled in a study of technical replicates of blood from a handful of donors. Repertoires were generated with immunoSEQ multiplex PCR, while TCRdb's copy carries only in-frame clones and drops some. The sample lists about 86,000 clones, 95% to 96% occurring once. After removal of 4 bases from V and 9 bases from J, the junction contained 6 bases not matched to a gene. The CDR3 has 14 amino acids. Per the germline V gene, CDR1 is MDHEN and CDR2 is SYDVKM. The TCR comes from a human donor in good health. The chain has TRBV28 and TRBJ2-4; 10 bases are shared with TRBD1. The sequencing sample was made of T cells isolated from PBMCs. The CDR3 DNA reads TGTGCCAGCAGTTCCGGGACAGGGGTCGGCATTCAGTACTTC. It codes for CASSSGTGVGIQYF.